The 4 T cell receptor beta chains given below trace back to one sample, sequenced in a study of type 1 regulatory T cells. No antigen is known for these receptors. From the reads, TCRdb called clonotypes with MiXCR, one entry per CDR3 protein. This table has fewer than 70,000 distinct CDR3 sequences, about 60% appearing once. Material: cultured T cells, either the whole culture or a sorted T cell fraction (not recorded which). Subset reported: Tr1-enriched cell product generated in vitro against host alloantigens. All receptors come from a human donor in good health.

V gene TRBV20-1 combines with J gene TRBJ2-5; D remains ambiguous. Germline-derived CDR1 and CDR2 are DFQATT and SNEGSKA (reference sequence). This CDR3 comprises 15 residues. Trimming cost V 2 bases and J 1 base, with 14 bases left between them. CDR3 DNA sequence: TGCAGTGCTAGAAGTCCTAGAACCCGCCAAGAGACCCAGTACTTC. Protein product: CSARSPRTRQETQYF.

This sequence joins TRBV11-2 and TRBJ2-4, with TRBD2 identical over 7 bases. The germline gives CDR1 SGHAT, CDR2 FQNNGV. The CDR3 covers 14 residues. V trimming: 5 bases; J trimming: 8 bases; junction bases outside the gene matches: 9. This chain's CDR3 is CASSAPWGGYIQYF. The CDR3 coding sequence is TGTGCCAGCAGCGCACCCTGGGGGGGTTACATTCAGTACTTC. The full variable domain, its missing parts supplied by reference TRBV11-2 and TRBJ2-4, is EAGVAQSPRYKIIEKRQSVAFWCNPISGHATLYWYQQILGQGPKLLIQFQNNGVVDDSQLPKDRFSAERLKGVDSTLKIQPAKLEDSAVYLCASSAPWGGYIQYFGAGTRLSVL.

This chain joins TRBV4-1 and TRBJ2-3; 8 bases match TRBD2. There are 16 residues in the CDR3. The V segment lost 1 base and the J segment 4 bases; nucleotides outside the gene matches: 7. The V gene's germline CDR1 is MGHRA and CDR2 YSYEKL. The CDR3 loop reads CASSQVPGLVADTQYF. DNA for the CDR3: TGCGCCAGCAGCCAAGTGCCGGGACTAGTGGCAGATACGCAGTATTTT.

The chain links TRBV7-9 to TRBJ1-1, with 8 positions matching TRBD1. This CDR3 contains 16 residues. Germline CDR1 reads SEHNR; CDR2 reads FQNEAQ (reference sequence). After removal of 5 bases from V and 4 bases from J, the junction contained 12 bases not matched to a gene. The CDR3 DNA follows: TGTGCCAGCAGCGCGAGCAGGGGGCAGGTCGGCACTGAAGCTTTCTTT. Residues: CASSASRGQVGTEAFF.